This T cell receptor beta chain was captured by sequencing in a study of graft-versus-host responses after intestinal transplantation. Study-wide background: Isolated intestinal, liver-intestinal, or multivisceral transplants were what recipients had. Every recipient had anti-thymocyte globulin induction and about three years of tacrolimus plus steroids.

Turning to this clone: Its antigen is unidentified.

Study results and limitations: Graft-donor T cell macrochimerism coincided with high graft-versus-host to host-versus-graft clonal ratios in allografts.

Some clones are missing from TCRdb's copy, which holds only in-frame ones; the method was immunoSEQ multiplex PCR. Of about 57,000 clones listed, roughly 90% were seen once; the top ten hold 1.5% to 2%. V lost 2 bases to trimming and J lost 10 bases; unmatched junction nucleotides: 12. This CDR3 region has 15 residues. Germline CDR1 is MNHNS and CDR2 is SASEGT. The chain uses TRBV6-1 and TRBJ1-2, with 8 bases fitting TRBD1. Sequences were derived from PBMCs, sampled 26 days after transplant. The clonotype originates from a human patient who received an intestinal transplant, so some T cells may come from the graft donor. Here the CDR3 reads CASSESWYRDRLYTF. The DNA for the CDR3 is TGTGCCAGCAGTGAAAGTTGGTATCGGGACAGGCTCTACACCTTC.